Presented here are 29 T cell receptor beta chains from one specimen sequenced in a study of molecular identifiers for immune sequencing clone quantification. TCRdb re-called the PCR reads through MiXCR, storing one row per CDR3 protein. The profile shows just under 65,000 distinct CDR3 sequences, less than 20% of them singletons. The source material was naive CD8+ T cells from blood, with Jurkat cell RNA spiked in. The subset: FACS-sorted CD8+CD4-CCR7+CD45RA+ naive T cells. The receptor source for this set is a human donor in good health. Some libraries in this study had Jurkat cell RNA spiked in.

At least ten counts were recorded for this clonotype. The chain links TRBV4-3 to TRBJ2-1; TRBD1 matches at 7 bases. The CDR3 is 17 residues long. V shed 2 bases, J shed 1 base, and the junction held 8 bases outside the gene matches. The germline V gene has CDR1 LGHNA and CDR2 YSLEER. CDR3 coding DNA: TGCGCCAGCAGCCAAACCACATGGGGACAGTCCTACAATGAGCAGTTCTTC. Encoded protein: CASSQTTWGQSYNEQFF.

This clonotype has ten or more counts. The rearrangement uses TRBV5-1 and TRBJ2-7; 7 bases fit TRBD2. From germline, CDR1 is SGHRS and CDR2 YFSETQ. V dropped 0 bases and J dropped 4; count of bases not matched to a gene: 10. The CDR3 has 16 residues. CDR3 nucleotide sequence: TGCGCCAGCAGCTTGGGGTCGGGGGGTTTGGAGTACGAGCAGTACTTC. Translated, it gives CASSLGSGGLEYEQYF.

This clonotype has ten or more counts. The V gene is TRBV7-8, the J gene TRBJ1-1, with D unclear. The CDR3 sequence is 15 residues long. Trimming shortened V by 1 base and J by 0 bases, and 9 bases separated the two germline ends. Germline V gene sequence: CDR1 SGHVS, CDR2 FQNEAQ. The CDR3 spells CASSLEGGLNTEAFF. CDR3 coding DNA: TGTGCCAGCAGCTTAGAAGGAGGGTTGAACACTGAAGCTTTCTTT.

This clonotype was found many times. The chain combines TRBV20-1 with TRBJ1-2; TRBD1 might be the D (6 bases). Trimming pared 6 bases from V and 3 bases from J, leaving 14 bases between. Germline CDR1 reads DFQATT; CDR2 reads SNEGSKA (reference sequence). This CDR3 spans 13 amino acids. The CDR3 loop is CSAVDSRYYGYTF. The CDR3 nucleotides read TGCAGTGCCGTGGACAGTCGCTACTATGGCTACACCTTC.

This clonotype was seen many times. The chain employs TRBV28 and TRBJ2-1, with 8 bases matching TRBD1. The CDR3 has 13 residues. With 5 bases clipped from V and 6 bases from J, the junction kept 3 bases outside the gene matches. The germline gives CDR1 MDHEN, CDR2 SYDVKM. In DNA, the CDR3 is TGTGCCAGCAGTCGCACAGGGGGCAATGAGCAGTTCTTC. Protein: CASSRTGGNEQFF.

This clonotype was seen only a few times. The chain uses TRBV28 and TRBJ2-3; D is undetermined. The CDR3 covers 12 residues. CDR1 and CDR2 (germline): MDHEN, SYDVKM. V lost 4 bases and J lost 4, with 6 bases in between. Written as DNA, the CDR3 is TGTGCCAGCAGTTCCCTGCCAGATACGCAGTATTTT. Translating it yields CASSSLPDTQYF. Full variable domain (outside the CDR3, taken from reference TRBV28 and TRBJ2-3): DVKVTQSSRYLVKRTGEKVFLECVQDMDHENMFWYRQDPGLGLRLIYFSYDVKMKEKGDIPEGYSVSREKKERFSLILESASTNQTSMYLCASSSLPDTQYFGPGTRLTVL.

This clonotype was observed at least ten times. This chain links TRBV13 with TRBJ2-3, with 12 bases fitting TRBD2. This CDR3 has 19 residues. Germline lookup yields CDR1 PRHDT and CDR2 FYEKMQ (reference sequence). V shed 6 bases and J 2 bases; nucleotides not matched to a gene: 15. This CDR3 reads CASRPTTSGSDPSTDTQYF. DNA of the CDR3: TGTGCCAGCAGGCCCACGACTAGCGGGAGTGACCCCTCCACAGATACGCAGTATTTT.

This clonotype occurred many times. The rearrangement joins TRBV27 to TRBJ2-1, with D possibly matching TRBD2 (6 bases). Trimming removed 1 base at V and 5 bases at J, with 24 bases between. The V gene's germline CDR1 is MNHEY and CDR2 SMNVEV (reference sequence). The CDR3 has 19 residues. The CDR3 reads CASSLYTSQTPTINNEQFF. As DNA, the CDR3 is TGTGCCAGCAGTTTATATACTAGCCAAACGCCCACTATAAACAATGAGCAGTTCTTC.

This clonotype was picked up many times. CDR3 residues: CASSRELAGGHYEQFF. The CDR3 nucleotides read TGCGCCAGCAGCCGAGAACTAGCGGGAGGGCACTATGAGCAGTTCTTC. The J gene is TRBJ2-1, the V gene TRBV4-1; 13 bases are a match to TRBD2. Germline loops: CDR1 MGHRA, CDR2 YSYEKL. The CDR3 contains 16 residues. J lost 8 bases, V lost 4 bases, and 8 bases had no gene match.

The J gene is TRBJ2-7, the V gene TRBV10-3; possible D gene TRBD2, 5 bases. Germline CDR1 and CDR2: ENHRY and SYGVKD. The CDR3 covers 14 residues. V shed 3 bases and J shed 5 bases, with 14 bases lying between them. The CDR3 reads CAISETTLEDEQYF. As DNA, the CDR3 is TGTGCCATCAGTGAAACGACATTGGAGGACGAGCAGTACTTC.

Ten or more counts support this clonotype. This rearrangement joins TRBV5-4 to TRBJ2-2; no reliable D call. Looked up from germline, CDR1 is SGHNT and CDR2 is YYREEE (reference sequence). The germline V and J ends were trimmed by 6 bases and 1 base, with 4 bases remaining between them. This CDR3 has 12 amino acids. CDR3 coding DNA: TGTGCCAGCAAATGGAACACCGGGGAGCTGTTTTTT. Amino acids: CASKWNTGELFF.

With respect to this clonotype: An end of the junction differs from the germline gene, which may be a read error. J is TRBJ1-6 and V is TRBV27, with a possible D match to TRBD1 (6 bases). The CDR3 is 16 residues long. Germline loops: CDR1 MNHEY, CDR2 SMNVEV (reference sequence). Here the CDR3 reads CASSSRRGALNSPLHF. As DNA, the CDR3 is TGTGCTAGCAGTTCCCGACGGGGGGCCCTAAATTCACCCCTCCACTTT.

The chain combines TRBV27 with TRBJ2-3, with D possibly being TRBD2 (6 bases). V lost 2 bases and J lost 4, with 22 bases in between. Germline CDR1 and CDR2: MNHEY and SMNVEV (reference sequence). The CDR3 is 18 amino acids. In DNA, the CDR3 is TGTGCCAGCAGTTTAAATGCCCCGGACTATACCCGGGCAGATACGCAGTATTTT. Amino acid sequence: CASSLNAPDYTRADTQYF.

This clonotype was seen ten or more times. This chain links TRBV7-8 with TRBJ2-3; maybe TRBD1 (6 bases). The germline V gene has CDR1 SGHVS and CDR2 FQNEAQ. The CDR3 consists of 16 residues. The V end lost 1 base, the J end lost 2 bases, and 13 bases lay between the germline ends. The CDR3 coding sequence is TGTGCCAGCAGCTTAGTTGGGGGCTTTACCACAGATACGCAGTATTTT. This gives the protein CASSLVGGFTTDTQYF.

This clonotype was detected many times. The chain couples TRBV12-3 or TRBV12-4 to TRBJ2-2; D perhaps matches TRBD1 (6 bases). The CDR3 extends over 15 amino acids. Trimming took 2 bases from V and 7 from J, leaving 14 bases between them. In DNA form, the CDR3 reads TGTGCCAGCAGTTTACCTACAGGGTCTGTCGGGGAGCTGTTTTTT. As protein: CASSLPTGSVGELFF.

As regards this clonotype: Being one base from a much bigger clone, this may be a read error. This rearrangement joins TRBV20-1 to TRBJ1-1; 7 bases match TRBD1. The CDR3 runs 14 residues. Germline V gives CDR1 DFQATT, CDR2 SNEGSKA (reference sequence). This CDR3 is CGARETQGHTEAFF. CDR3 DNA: TGCGGTGCTAGAGAGACACAGGGGCACACTGAAGCTTTCTTT.

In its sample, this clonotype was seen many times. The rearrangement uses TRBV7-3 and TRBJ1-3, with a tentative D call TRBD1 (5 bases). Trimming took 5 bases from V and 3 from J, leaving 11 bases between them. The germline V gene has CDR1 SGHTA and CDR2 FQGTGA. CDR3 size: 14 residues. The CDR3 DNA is TGTGCCAGCAGCCCGGGGCCCGATGGAAACACCATATATTTT. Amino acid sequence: CASSPGPDGNTIYF.

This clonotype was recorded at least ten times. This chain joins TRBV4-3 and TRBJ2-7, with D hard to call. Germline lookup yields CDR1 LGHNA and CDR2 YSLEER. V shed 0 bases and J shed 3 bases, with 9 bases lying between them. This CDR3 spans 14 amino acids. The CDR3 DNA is TGCGCCAGCAGCCAAGACAGGCAGCGCTACGAGCAGTACTTC. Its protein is CASSQDRQRYEQYF.

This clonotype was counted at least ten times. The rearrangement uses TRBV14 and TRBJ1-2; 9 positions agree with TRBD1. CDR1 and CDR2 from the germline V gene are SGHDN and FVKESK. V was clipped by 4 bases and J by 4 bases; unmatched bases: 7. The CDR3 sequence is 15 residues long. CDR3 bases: TGTGCCAGCAGCCTTACGACAGGGGGGTCCTATGGCTACACCTTC. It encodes CASSLTTGGSYGYTF. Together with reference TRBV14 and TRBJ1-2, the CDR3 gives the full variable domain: EAGVTQFPSHSVIEKGQTVTLRCDPISGHDNLYWYRRVMGKEIKFLLHFVKESKQDESGMPNNRFLAERTGGTYSTLKVQPAELEDSGVYFCASSLTTGGSYGYTFGSGTRLTVV.

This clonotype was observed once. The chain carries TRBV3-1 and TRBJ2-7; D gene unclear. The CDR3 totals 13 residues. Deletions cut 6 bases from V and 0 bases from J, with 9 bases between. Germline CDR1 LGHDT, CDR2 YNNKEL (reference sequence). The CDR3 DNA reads TGTGCCAGCAGTAAGACTCGCTCCTACGAGCAGTACTTC. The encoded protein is CASSKTRSYEQYF.

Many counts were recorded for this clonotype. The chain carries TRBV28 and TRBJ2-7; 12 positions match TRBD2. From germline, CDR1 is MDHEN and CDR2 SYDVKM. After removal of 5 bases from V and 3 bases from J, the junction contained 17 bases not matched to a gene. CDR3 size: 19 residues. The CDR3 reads CASSPPPTSGSILFYEQYF. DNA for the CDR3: TGTGCCAGCAGTCCCCCCCCGACTAGCGGGAGTATTCTCTTCTACGAGCAGTACTTC.

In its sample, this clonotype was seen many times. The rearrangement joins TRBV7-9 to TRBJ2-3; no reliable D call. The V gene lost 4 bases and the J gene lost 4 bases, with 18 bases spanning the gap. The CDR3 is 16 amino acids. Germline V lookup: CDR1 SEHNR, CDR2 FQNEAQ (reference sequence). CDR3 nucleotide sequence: TGTGCCAGCAGCTCCACCCATGAGACGAGCGCAGATACGCAGTATTTT. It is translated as CASSSTHETSADTQYF.

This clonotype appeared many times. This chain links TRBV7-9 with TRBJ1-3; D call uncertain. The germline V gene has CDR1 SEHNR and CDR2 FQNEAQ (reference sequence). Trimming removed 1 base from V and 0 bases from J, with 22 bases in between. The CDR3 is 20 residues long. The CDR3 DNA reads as TGTGCCAGCAGCTTAGTGGGAGGACCAGCGCTCACAAACTCTGGAAACACCATATATTTT. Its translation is CASSLVGGPALTNSGNTIYF.

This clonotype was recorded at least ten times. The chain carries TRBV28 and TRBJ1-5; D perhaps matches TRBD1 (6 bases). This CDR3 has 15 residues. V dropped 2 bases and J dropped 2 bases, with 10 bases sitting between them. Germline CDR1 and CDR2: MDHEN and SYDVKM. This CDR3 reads CASSLGAGGNQPQHF. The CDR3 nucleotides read TGTGCCAGCAGTTTAGGGGCAGGGGGCAATCAGCCCCAGCATTTT.

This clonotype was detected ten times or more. CDR3 region: CASRPGQVPYYGYTF. CDR3 sequence (DNA): TGTGCCAGCAGGCCGGGACAGGTTCCTTACTATGGCTACACCTTC. V and J are TRBV28 and TRBJ1-2; 8 nucleotides line up with TRBD1. Trimming at V came to 6 bases and at J to 3 bases, leaving 9 bases not matched to a gene. The germline V gene has CDR1 MDHEN and CDR2 SYDVKM. CDR3 size: 15 residues.

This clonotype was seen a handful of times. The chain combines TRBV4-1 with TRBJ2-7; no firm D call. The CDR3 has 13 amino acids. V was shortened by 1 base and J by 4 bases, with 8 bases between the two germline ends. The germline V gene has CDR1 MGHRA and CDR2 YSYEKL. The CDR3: CASSQGTPYEQYF. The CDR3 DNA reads TGCGCCAGCAGCCAAGGTACACCGTACGAGCAGTACTTC.

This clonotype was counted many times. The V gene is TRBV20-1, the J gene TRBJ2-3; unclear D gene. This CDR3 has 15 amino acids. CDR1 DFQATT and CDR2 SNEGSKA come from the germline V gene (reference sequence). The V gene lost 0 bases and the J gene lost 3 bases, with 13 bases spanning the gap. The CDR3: CSARDGGFGTDTQYF. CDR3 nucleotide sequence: TGCAGTGCTAGAGATGGCGGATTCGGTACAGATACGCAGTATTTT.

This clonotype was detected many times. DNA of the CDR3: TGTGCCAGCAGCCCCGTTGGGCTACAAGAGACCCAGTACTTC. Translation gives CASSPVGLQETQYF. V is TRBV7-9 and J is TRBJ2-5; unclear D gene. CDR1 SEHNR and CDR2 FQNEAQ come from the germline V gene (reference sequence). This CDR3 region has 14 residues. Trimming cost V 5 bases and J 2 bases, with 12 bases left between them.

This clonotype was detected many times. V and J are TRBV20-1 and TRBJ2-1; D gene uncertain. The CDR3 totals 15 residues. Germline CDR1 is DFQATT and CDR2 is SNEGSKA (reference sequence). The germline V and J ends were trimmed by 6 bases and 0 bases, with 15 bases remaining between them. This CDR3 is CSAADPGYSYNEQFF. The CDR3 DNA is TGCAGTGCCGCTGATCCGGGTTACTCCTACAATGAGCAGTTCTTC.